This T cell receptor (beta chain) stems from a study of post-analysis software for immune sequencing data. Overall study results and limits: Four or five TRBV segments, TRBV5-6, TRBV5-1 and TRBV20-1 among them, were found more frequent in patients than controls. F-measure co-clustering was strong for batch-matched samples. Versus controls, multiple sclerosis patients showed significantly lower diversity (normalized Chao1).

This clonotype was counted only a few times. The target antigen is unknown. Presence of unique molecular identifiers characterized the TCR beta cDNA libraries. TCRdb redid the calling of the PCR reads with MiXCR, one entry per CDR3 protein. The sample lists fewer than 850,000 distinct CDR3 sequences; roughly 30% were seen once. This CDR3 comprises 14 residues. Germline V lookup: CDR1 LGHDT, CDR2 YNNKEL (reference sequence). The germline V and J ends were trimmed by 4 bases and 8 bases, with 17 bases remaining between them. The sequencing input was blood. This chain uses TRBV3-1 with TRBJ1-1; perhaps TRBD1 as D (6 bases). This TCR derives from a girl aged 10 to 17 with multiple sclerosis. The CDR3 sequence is CASSRQFGQTEAFF. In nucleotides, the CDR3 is TGTGCCAGCAGCCGCCAGTTTGGACAGACCGAAGCTTTCTTT.